This T cell receptor (beta chain) was recovered during a study of vaccination effects on CD4 cells after COVID-19. Study-level information: Ahead of sequencing, the ViraFEST assay grew antigen-specific CD4+ T cells using viral peptide pools.

Sequencing used immunoSEQ multiplex PCR; TCRdb keeps in-frame clones, though not all of them. Among 30,000 to 35,000 clones listed, about 75% were seen once. As for this clone: The antigen is undetermined.

Germline-derived CDR1 and CDR2 are SGHNT and YYREEE (reference sequence). Trimming took off 3 bases at V and 5 bases at J, with 14 bases between the two ends. The CDR3 loop spans 15 amino acids. Isolation of CD4+ T cells took place after about nine days of culture. A PCR test confirmed that the person had SARS-CoV-2 infection between March and December 2020. Participants completed two doses of the BNT162b2 or mRNA-1273 vaccine. The chain is built from TRBV5-4 and TRBJ1-4; D is undetermined. This TCR derives from a human donor who had a prior SARS-CoV-2 infection. The sequencing used CD4+ T cells from PBMCs cultured without peptide, collected after COVID-19 vaccination. The CDR3 here is CASSSTLDGNEKLFF. As DNA, the CDR3 is TGTGCCAGCAGCTCCACCTTGGACGGGAATGAAAAACTGTTTTTT.